Sequencing of this TCR beta chain was carried out in a study of post-analysis software for immune sequencing data. Study conclusions and caveats: Significantly lower normalized Chao1 diversity was seen in multiple sclerosis patients than in controls. F-measure co-clustering was strong for batch-matched samples.

As regards this clonotype: The antigen is undetermined.

Every TCR beta cDNA library bore unique molecular identifiers. T cells numbering roughly 0.85 to 11 million gave rise to roughly 0.5 million cDNA molecules. TCRdb reprocessed the PCR reads via MiXCR and lists one record per CDR3 protein. The sample lists over 300,000 distinct CDR3 sequences, approximately 33% seen once, with over 10% in the top ten. Sequenced material: blood. The clonotype was recovered from a girl aged 5 to 17 with multiple sclerosis.

The DNA of the CDR3 is TGTGCCAGCAGCTTAGGGCTAAAAGAGACCCAGTACTTC. Encoded protein: CASSLGLKETQYF. V usage is TRBV11-1 and J usage is TRBJ2-5; no firm D call. CDR3 size: 13 residues. V was shortened by 1 base and J by 3 bases, with 6 bases between the two germline ends. Per the germline V gene, CDR1 is SGHAT and CDR2 is FQDESV (reference sequence).